Below, 31 T cell receptor beta chains from the same sample are listed, as sequenced in a study of T cell responses to AZD1222 COVID-19 vaccine (dated by TCRdb to about 2021). The meaning of the sample's time point label: about 28 days (+/-7) after the second vaccine dose. The method behind the library was the immunoSEQ multiplex PCR assay. TCRdb took this table from immuneACCESS and kept in-frame rearrangements with V and J called. Such tables lack part of the clones; where checked against another copy, unresolved V genes explain under half of the gap, and the rest is unexplained. This sample is represented by approximately 150,000 clones; around 88% of them were singletons. Jointly, the top ten make up over 1% of the sample. This specimen consisted of peripheral blood, obtained 28 days after the second AZD1222 dose. These receptors were collected from an adult who received the AZD1222 COVID-19 vaccine.

The V and J genes are TRBV25-1 and TRBJ2-5; 8 positions match TRBD2. This CDR3 is 17 amino acids long. V lost 4 bases and J lost 6; bases outside the gene matches: 16. The V gene's germline CDR1 is MGHDK and CDR2 SYGVNS. CDR3 protein: CASSGNFLTGGQKTQYF. The CDR3 DNA is TGTGCCAGCAGTGGAAATTTTCTTACGGGGGGGCAGAAGACCCAGTACTTC.

In its sample, this clone was seen once. The rearrangement joins TRBV6-1 to TRBJ2-7; D might be TRBD1 or TRBD2, each matching 7 bases. Germline V lookup: CDR1 MNHNS, CDR2 SASEGT. Trimming shortened V by 2 bases and J by 0 bases, and 20 bases separated the two germline ends. The CDR3 has 18 amino acids. The CDR3 DNA is TGTGCCAGCAGTGAATCGTTCAGGGGGAGGGGGGTCTCCTACGAGCAGTACTTC. This codes for CASSESFRGRGVSYEQYF.

In this sample, this clone turned up once. V is TRBV2 and J is TRBJ1-5; no clear D. V was pared by 1 base and J by 1 base, with 8 bases between. This CDR3 region has 15 residues. Germline CDR1 and CDR2: SNHLY and FYNNEI. The CDR3, as DNA: TGTGCCAGCAGTGAAGACGGCCCCAGCAATCAGCCCCAGCATTTT. Translating it yields CASSEDGPSNQPQHF. Complete variable domain (other parts from reference TRBV2 and TRBJ1-5): EPEVTQTPSHQVTQMGQEVILRCVPISNHLYFYWYRQILGQKVEFLVSFYNNEISEKSEIFDDQFSVERPDGSNFTLKIRSTKLEDSAMYFCASSEDGPSNQPQHFGDGTRLSIL.

The chain combines TRBV5-6 with TRBJ2-5, with D uncertain. CDR3 length: 13 amino acids. Per the germline V gene, CDR1 is SGHDT and CDR2 is YYEEEE. V was clipped by 1 base and J by 7 bases, with 11 bases between them. Here the CDR3 DNA reads TGTGCCAGCAGCTTGAACCCGCTGGGGACCCAGTACTTC. This translates into CASSLNPLGTQYF.

DNA for the CDR3: TGTGCCAGCAGAGAAGGCACAGATACGCAGTATTTT. Protein: CASREGTDTQYF. This chain uses TRBV5-4 with TRBJ2-3, with D hard to call. Between the trimmed V and J ends, which lost 5 bases and 1 base, there was a span of 5 bases. Germline CDR1 reads SGHNT; CDR2 reads YYREEE (reference sequence). The CDR3 has 12 amino acids.

V gene TRBV6-2 or TRBV6-3 combines with J gene TRBJ2-1; D is undetermined. This CDR3 is built from 15 residues. Germline CDR1 and CDR2: MNHEY and SVGEGT. Trimming cost V 2 bases and J 2 bases, with 10 bases left between them. CDR3 bases: TGTGCCAGCAGTTACATGGCTATCACCTACAATGAGCAGTTCTTC. Its translation: CASSYMAITYNEQFF.

The chain couples TRBV6-5 to TRBJ2-1; maybe TRBD1 (5 bases). V dropped 2 bases and J dropped 2 bases, with 10 bases sitting between them. Looked up from germline, CDR1 is MNHEY and CDR2 is SVGAGI. The CDR3 is 15 residues long. This CDR3 is CASSYGATTYNEQFF. CDR3 in DNA: TGTGCCAGCAGTTACGGGGCTACTACCTACAATGAGCAGTTCTTC.

This rearrangement joins TRBV3-1 (or the pseudogene TRBV3-2) to TRBJ1-1, with D possibly being TRBD1 (6 bases). CDR1 LGHDT and CDR2 YNNKEL come from the germline V gene (reference sequence). The V gene lost 2 bases and the J gene lost 4 bases, with 17 bases spanning the gap. This CDR3 is 16 amino acids long. DNA of the CDR3: TGTGCCAGCAGCCAAACTGATACCCTACAGGGCACTGAAGCTTTCTTT. This sequence encodes CASSQTDTLQGTEAFF.

The rearrangement links TRBV19 to TRBJ1-1, with D unclear. Trimming cost V 3 bases and J 6 bases, with 11 bases left between them. The CDR3 runs to 13 residues. CDR1 and CDR2 from the germline V gene are LNHDA and SQIVND (reference sequence). The CDR3 coding sequence is TGTGCCAGTAGTATGGTCCCCCGGGCTGAAGCTTTCTTT. Translation gives CASSMVPRAEAFF. Full variable domain (rest looked up from reference TRBV19 and TRBJ1-1): DGGITQSPKYLFRKEGQNVTLSCEQNLNHDAMYWYRQDPGQGLRLIYYSQIVNDFQKGDIAEGYSVSREKKESFPLTVTSAQKNPTAFYLCASSMVPRAEAFFGQGTRLTVV.

V gene TRBV4-1 combines with J gene TRBJ2-7; TRBD2 agrees at 9 bases. CDR1 and CDR2 from the germline V gene are MGHRA and YSYEKL. The CDR3 consists of 16 residues. Trimming at V came to 0 bases and at J to 0 bases, leaving 3 bases not matched to a gene. The chain's CDR3 is CASSQDLAGSSYEQYF. CDR3 coding DNA: TGCGCCAGCAGCCAAGACCTAGCGGGAAGCTCCTACGAGCAGTACTTC.

The genes are TRBV6-1 and TRBJ2-7; no firm D call. CDR1 and CDR2 from the germline V gene are MNHNS and SASEGT. The CDR3 covers 17 residues. V was pared by 0 bases and J by 1 base, with 16 bases between. The CDR3 protein is CASSEAWDRKGSYEQYF. For the CDR3, the DNA is TGTGCCAGCAGTGAAGCTTGGGATAGGAAAGGATCCTACGAGCAGTACTTC.

In nucleotides, the CDR3 is TGCGCCAGCAGCTTTATAGCATCCGAGCAGTACTTC. Translation: CASSFIASEQYF. The gene calls are TRBV5-1 and TRBJ2-7; no firm D call. CDR1 is SGHRS, CDR2 YFSETQ, per germline. Trimming removed 2 bases from V and 6 bases from J, with 9 bases in between. The CDR3 covers 12 residues.

The chain couples TRBV3-1 (or the pseudogene TRBV3-2) to TRBJ2-1; D remains ambiguous. CDR3 length: 14 residues. V lost 9 bases to trimming and J lost 1 base, with 13 bases between them. Germline V gene lookup returns CDR1 LGHDT and CDR2 YNNKEL (reference sequence). The CDR3 nucleotides read TGTGCCAGTTCCCCCCAGGTATCCTACAATGAGCAGTTCTTC. It specifies CASSPQVSYNEQFF.

The chain joins TRBV7-9 to TRBJ1-4; 7 bases match TRBD1. The CDR3 is 14 amino acids. Germline CDR1 and CDR2: SEHNR and FQNEAQ (reference sequence). The ends lost 5 bases at V and 5 bases at J; junction bases unmatched: 5. This CDR3 is CASSNRGGNEKLFF. CDR3 sequence (DNA): TGTGCCAGCAGCAACAGGGGAGGGAATGAAAAACTGTTTTTT.

The chain combines TRBV4-1 with TRBJ2-5; D possibly corresponds to TRBD2 (6 bases). The germline V gene encodes CDR1 MGHRA and CDR2 YSYEKL. The CDR3 runs 17 residues. Trimming pared 0 bases from V and 4 bases from J, leaving 18 bases between. The CDR3 bases are TGCGCCAGCAGCCAAGATCCCGGCGGGGTGGGTGGAGAGACCCAGTACTTC. Encoded protein: CASSQDPGGVGGETQYF.

The gene calls are TRBV5-1 and TRBJ2-1; the match to TRBD1 covers 7 bases. This CDR3 has 16 amino acids. Germline trimming cut 4 bases from V and 3 bases from J; bases unmatched to any gene: 10. Germline V gene data show CDR1 as SGHRS and CDR2 as YFSETQ. The CDR3 DNA sequence: TGCGCCAGCAGCCTAGGTACAGGGGCGGGCTACAATGAGCAGTTCTTC. This codes for CASSLGTGAGYNEQFF.

The rearrangement uses TRBV7-9 and TRBJ1-1, with D unclear. The length of the CDR3 is 14 residues. V lost 2 bases and J 0 bases, leaving 7 bases between the germline ends. Per germline, CDR1 SEHNR and CDR2 FQNEAQ (reference sequence). The CDR3 DNA is TGTGCCAGCAGCTTACAGGCTTTGAACACTGAAGCTTTCTTT. As protein: CASSLQALNTEAFF. Full variable domain (rest looked up from reference TRBV7-9 and TRBJ1-1): DTGVSQNPRHKITKRGQNVTFRCDPISEHNRLYWYRQTLGQGPEFLTYFQNEAQLEKSRLLSDRFSAERPKGSFSTLEIQRTEQGDSAMYLCASSLQALNTEAFFGQGTRLTVV.

Points on this clone: Different DNA sequences within this sample yield the same CDR3. The chain combines TRBV6-5 with TRBJ1-1; the D is unclear. The length of the CDR3 is 12 residues. Germline V gene data show CDR1 as MNHEY and CDR2 as SVGAGI. Trimming left V 0 bases short and J 1 base short, with 0 bases between. This chain's CDR3 is CASSYSNTEAFF. The DNA for the CDR3 is TGTGCCAGCAGTTACTCGAACACTGAAGCTTTCTTT.

This chain links TRBV10-3 with TRBJ1-5; D unresolved. The ends were cut back, 7 bases at V and 0 bases at J, with 7 bases in the middle. The CDR3 loop spans 13 amino acids. CDR1 is ENHRY and CDR2 is SYGVKD in the germline V gene. CDR3 in DNA: TGTGCCATCAATCGGGATAGCAATCAGCCCCAGCATTTT. Protein product: CAINRDSNQPQHF.

This chain joins TRBV5-1 and TRBJ2-1; D may match TRBD1 or TRBD2 (6 bases each). Looked up from germline, CDR1 is SGHRS and CDR2 is YFSETQ. With 0 bases removed from V and 3 bases from J, the gap between germline ends came to 10 bases. This CDR3 spans 15 amino acids. CDR3 protein: CASSLEGGFYNEQFF. The CDR3 nucleotides are TGCGCCAGCAGCTTGGAGGGGGGCTTCTACAATGAGCAGTTCTTC.

The chain has TRBV7-9 and TRBJ1-4; D gene uncertain. Germline lookup yields CDR1 SEHNR and CDR2 FQNEAQ (reference sequence). V gave up 2 bases and J gave up 4 bases, with 11 bases separating them. The length of the CDR3 is 15 residues. The CDR3 region is CASSLWIRRNEKLFF. CDR3 sequence (DNA): TGTGCCAGCAGCTTATGGATCCGGCGTAATGAAAAACTGTTTTTT.

This clone occurred once. This rearrangement joins TRBV5-1 to TRBJ2-3; 9 bases agree with TRBD1. CDR3 length: 17 residues. Trimming at V came to 2 bases and at J to 5 bases, leaving 12 bases not matched to a gene. The germline gives CDR1 SGHRS, CDR2 YFSETQ. The CDR3 bases are TGCGCCAGCAGCTTCGAGGACAGGGGAGCTTGGATAGATACGCAGTATTTT. This translates into CASSFEDRGAWIDTQYF.

The chain joins TRBV7-6 to TRBJ1-5; D remains ambiguous. The germline gives CDR1 SGHVS, CDR2 FNYEAQ. The length of the CDR3 is 16 residues. V lost 4 bases, J lost 9 bases, and 22 bases lay in between. For the CDR3, the DNA is TGTGCCAGCAGCTCCCAGGCTTACGGGCGAATAGGGCCCCAGCATTTT. It codes for CASSSQAYGRIGPQHF.

The V call is TRBV5-6, the J call TRBJ1-2; D is uncertain. Trimming took 6 bases from V and 1 from J, leaving 10 bases between them. Germline values: CDR1 SGHDT, CDR2 YYEEEE. This CDR3 has 13 residues. CDR3 amino acids: CASNLAGNYGYTF. In nucleotides, the CDR3 is TGTGCCAGCAACTTAGCGGGTAACTATGGCTACACCTTC.

The chain combines TRBV11-2 with TRBJ1-6, with D tentatively TRBD1 (6 bases). Germline CDR1 and CDR2: SGHAT and FQNNGV. V was trimmed by 5 bases and J by 0 bases, leaving 17 bases between them. The CDR3 runs 18 residues. CDR3 in amino acids: CASSKQGPRSSYNSPLHF. In nucleotides, the CDR3 is TGTGCCAGCAGCAAACAGGGTCCCAGGAGCTCCTATAATTCACCCCTCCACTTT.

The chain has TRBV5-8 and TRBJ1-3; D perhaps matches TRBD1 (5 bases). The length of the CDR3 is 16 residues. Germline V CDR1 and CDR2: SGHTS, YDEGEE. V was pared by 4 bases and J by 1 base, with 15 bases between. In DNA form, the CDR3 reads TGTGCCAGCAGCCGGGGGGGGATTCCTTCTGGAAACACCATATATTTT. Translation gives CASSRGGIPSGNTIYF.

The chain links TRBV29-1 to TRBJ1-2; weak D call: TRBD1 (6 bases). Trimming left V 5 bases short and J 8 bases short, with 12 bases between. The CDR3 has 11 residues. CDR1 is SQVTM, CDR2 ANQGSEA, per germline. The CDR3 protein is CSVYRARGYTF. The CDR3 bases are TGCAGCGTTTACAGGGCTCGGGGCTACACCTTC.

V usage is TRBV7-2 and J usage is TRBJ1-6; possible D gene TRBD1, 6 bases. This CDR3 spans 18 amino acids. Trimming left V 5 bases short and J 4 bases short, with 21 bases between. In germline, CDR1 is SGHTA, CDR2 FQGNSA. The CDR3 nucleotides are TGTGCCAGCAGCCCAAACAGGGAGGCGCGAATATATAATTCACCCCTCCACTTT. Its translation: CASSPNREARIYNSPLHF.

This rearrangement joins TRBV27 to TRBJ2-3; no clear D gene. The ends were cut back, 1 base at V and 6 bases at J, with 14 bases in the middle. The CDR3 runs to 15 residues. Germline-derived CDR1 and CDR2 are MNHEY and SMNVEV (reference sequence). The CDR3 region has the DNA TGTGCCAGCAGTTTATACTCAGAAGTAGTGGATACGCAGTATTTT. Its protein product is CASSLYSEVVDTQYF.

This chain connects TRBV14 to TRBJ2-5; TRBD2 agrees at 12 bases. The CDR3 extends over 18 amino acids. Germline V lookup: CDR1 SGHDN, CDR2 FVKESK. V dropped 0 bases and J dropped 4; count of bases not matched to a gene: 9. As DNA, the CDR3 is TGTGCCAGCAGCCAAGATCGGCTAGCGGGGGGGGTAGGAGAGACCCAGTACTTC. This codes for CASSQDRLAGGVGETQYF.

The chain links TRBV11-2 to TRBJ2-5, with 10 nucleotides matching TRBD2. J was trimmed by 4 bases and V by 4 bases; bases with no gene match: 3. Germline V CDR1 and CDR2: SGHAT, FQNNGV. There are 14 residues in the CDR3. CDR3 nucleotides: TGTGCCAGCAGCTGGAGCGGGGGGGGAGAGACCCAGTACTTC. It is translated as CASSWSGGGETQYF.